A single T cell receptor (beta chain) is shown here with its context. The antigen is not known. This entry belongs to a study of blood T cells in healthy people across ages. Study results and limitations: When one million T cells were used, diversity estimates were thought to be underestimates. Percentage of naive T cells showed a strong correlation with TCR beta diversity.

The CDR3 sequence is 14 residues long. Germline loops: CDR1 LGHNA, CDR2 YNFKEQ. Sample-barcoded 5' priming and a J-beta primer mix drove a second PCR of roughly 6 to 12 cycles. TCRdb re-called the 5' RACE reads through MiXCR, storing one row per CDR3 protein. Of about 780,000 distinct CDR3 sequences listed, approximately 24% are singletons. The same sample was also studied in work on T cells of mothers and their children.

The rearrangement joins TRBV4-2 to TRBJ2-1; the D gene could be TRBD1 or TRBD2 (5 bases each). Gene TRBJ2-7 matches the end of the DNA better, so the J call may be wrong. The receptor was isolated from a boy aged 5-17 years in good health. Material: blood. This CDR3 is CASSQDRGAREQYF. CDR3 in DNA: TGTGCCAGCAGCCAAGATAGAGGGGCTCGGGAGCAGTACTTC.